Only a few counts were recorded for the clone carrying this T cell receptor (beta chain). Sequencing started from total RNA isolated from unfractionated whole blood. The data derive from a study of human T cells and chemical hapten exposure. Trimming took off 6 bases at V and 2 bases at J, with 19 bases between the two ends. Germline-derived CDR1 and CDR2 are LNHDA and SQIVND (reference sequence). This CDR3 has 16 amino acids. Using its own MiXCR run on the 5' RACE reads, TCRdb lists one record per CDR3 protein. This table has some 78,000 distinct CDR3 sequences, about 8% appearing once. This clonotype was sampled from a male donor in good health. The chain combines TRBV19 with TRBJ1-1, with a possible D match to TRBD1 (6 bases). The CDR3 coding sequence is TGTGCCAGTAGGGGAATGTCGAGCAGGGGAAACACTGAAGCTTTCTTT. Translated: CASRGMSSRGNTEAFF.